This note documents a single T cell receptor (beta chain) sequence. The specificity of this receptor is unknown. Base qualities are not at hand, and no much larger clone is one base apart. This entry belongs to a study of cytomegalovirus exposure and HLA in healthy donors (dated by TCRdb to the late 2010s). Context from the whole study: An earlier analysis of some 500 of the donors reported more than 250 Gb of sequence data and more than 90 million unique TCR beta sequences from some 180 million T cells. An early release that covered fewer than 750 HLA-typed donors contained approximately 300 gigabases of sequencing data and 70 million to 100 million unique TCR sequences. Of the 300 to 450 genotyped donors, about 80% fell in the genetic ancestry cluster associated with self-reported Caucasian donors. The aim of the study was to test whether cataloging public T cell receptors could identify signatures of past pathogen exposure. The study profiled the T cell repertoires of fewer than 850 subjects by immunosequencing and related them to cytomegalovirus serostatus. A separate validation cohort of over 95 different subjects was used in addition to the 666-subject first cohort. High-throughput TCR immunosequencing, statistical association of individual TCRs with disease status, and machine learning were combined to predict cytomegalovirus infection status. In a later analysis, previously published TCR beta repertoires from about 640 donors were re-analyzed and high-resolution HLA genotyping was added so that TCR occurrence patterns could be studied. In the later analysis, no new phenotypic data were used to find candidate immune exposures; instead, reliance was placed on TCR beta sequences and their occurrence across donors. An earlier analysis of several hundred of the donors applied high-throughput TCR beta sequencing to assess whether each TCR beta V gene segment acted as functional or pseudogenic. Donor age, sex, ethnicity and CMV serostatus were compiled alongside the repertoire data. A later genetic analysis took genome-wide SNP genotypes for about 55% of the 666 donors and used that subset as a discovery cohort. Every repertoire in the discovery cohort had been generated on one and the same sequencing platform. Both class I and class II loci were covered by HLA typing, at four-digit resolution. The number of typed donors differed by locus: 629-630 for A, B, C, DRB1 and DQB1; 500 to 550 for DQA1; 606 for DPA1; and 450 to 480 for DPB1. Because of strong linkage in the cohort, four to six DR-DQ haplotypes were treated as single units for association and clustering. On average, around 230,000 unique TCR beta nucleotide sequences were sequenced per donor among a few hundred genotyped donors of the cohort, with roughly 18% of those sequences being non-productive. Points the paper makes about the study in general: Across donors, most TCR sequences were observed very rarely, whereas some public TCRs were present in many individuals. The cohort was sequenced for TCR beta chains only, and without alpha or paired-chain data the features that could be detected were limited. A further reported finding was that TCR beta sequences accurately predicted the HLA-A and HLA-B alleles for most subjects in the first cohort. For the cohort, immune exposure information was limited to CMV serostatus. In a later genetic analysis, fewer N-insertions in productive TCRs were reported among donors in an Asian-associated ancestry cluster than the roughly 700-donor mean. Over 15 rarely observed V segments, including chromosome 9 orphons, were excluded from the earlier analysis of some 590 of the donors because counts were too low. A cluster of highly shared sequence variants was judged likely to represent a technical artifact of the sequencing pipeline. At a false discovery rate of 0.05, a later analysis linked under 20,000 TCR beta sequences to specific HLA alleles. In a later analysis, most CMV-associated TCR beta chains were found to appear HLA-restricted, with HLA associations seemingly driven largely by CMV exposure. Three of the identified cytomegalovirus-associated TCR beta chains were confirmed in vitro to be specific for cytomegalovirus antigens. Presence/absence analyses assumed roughly uniform sequencing depth across donors, an assumption that may not hold. Several of the top co-occurrence clusters appeared to be linked to parvovirus B19, influenza, CMV and Epstein-Barr virus, according to a later analysis. V-gene and J-gene trimming of TCR beta chains was associated with a missense DCLRE1C variant in a later genetic analysis, and the association was replicated in an independent cohort. Compared with equally common non-associated chains, HLA-associated TCR beta chains in a later analysis were more clonally expanded and had lower generation probabilities. The authors suggested that the approach could potentially be extended to other disease states and immunological phenotypes. The 87-base-pair reads could not distinguish some IMGT-functional V segments, including TRBV6-2 and TRBV6-3, so those segments were excluded. The classifier was reported to diagnose cytomegalovirus status with high specificity and sensitivity in both the original cohort and the validation cohort. In the study, around 160 TCR beta chains were listed as associated with cytomegalovirus. In a later analysis, the rate of TCR association differed among HLA loci, with DRB1 alleles having the most associated TCRs and HLA-C alleles having the fewest. Correlated functional status among segregating V segments might be attributable to linkage disequilibrium, but an unknown experimental factor could not be ruled out. HLA typing was unavailable for some donors at each locus, so association tests used only the typed subset. Strong co-occurrence of HLA alleles, especially DR and DQ, made assigning TCR associations to individual alleles difficult. Broadly in line with IMGT annotations, most TCR beta V segments showed up in productive rearrangements about 87% or about 30% of the time in an earlier analysis of several hundred of the donors.

V lost 4 bases and J lost 0 bases; the stretch between them is 17 bases long. There are 17 amino acids in the CDR3, from cysteine to phenylalanine inclusive. Only the CDR3 region is kept as DNA, spanning 51 bases read in frame from base 1. CDR1 and CDR2 were assigned from the germline V gene as SGHRS and YFSETQ. In total, 666 healthy bone marrow donors made up the cohort. All cohort members were sampled while nominally healthy, although unrecorded immune exposures were likely present. The donor was CMV seropositive and belonged to the group of 250 to 300 seropositive cohort members. Every donor gave a peripheral blood sample, and the peripheral blood mononuclear cells from that sample were used for TCR beta sequencing. The Qiagen DNeasy Blood Extraction Kit was used to extract genomic DNA from the blood cell samples. Libraries came from the immunoSEQ multiplex PCR assay. For the multiplex PCR, a mixture combining 60 forward primers for TCR Vbeta segments and 13 reverse primers for TCR Jbeta segments was used. The CDR3 region of rearranged TCR beta genes was amplified from genomic DNA by a multiplex PCR assay. The Illumina HiSeq System was used to sequence the amplified TCR beta libraries as 87-base-pair reads. On the study's bioinformatics: In a later analysis, 80 million or so unique TCR beta chains were counted across the 500 to 700 repertoires, and approximately 9.9 million of these chains were shared by at least two donors. Raw reads were error-corrected and collapsed into unique sequences by a nearest-neighbor algorithm in which closely related sequences were merged to remove PCR and sequencing errors. Alignment of CDR3 sequences to IMGT reference sequences was used to assign V, D and J gene segments. For a sequence to be retained, a match of at least six nucleotides was required to both a V gene segment and a J gene segment. Rearrangements were classified as productive when the CDR3 lacked stop codons and remained in frame with V and J, and all other rearrangements were classified as non-productive. CDR3 was defined according to IMGT convention as the region running from the second conserved V-encoded cysteine to the conserved J-encoded phenylalanine. The earlier analysis of 450 to 750 of the donors excluded any sequence lacking an unambiguous match to a single V gene segment. In an earlier analysis of several hundred of the donors, V segments were called functional above 56.7% productive rearrangements and were called segregating when the between-donor standard deviation exceeded 5%. A statistical classification framework was built to diagnose cytomegalovirus status from the catalog of TCR beta chain sequences. V and J gene assignment, in a later analysis, came from comparing TCR nucleotide sequences with IMGT/GENE-DB human TR gene sequences. A later analysis assigned CDR3 sequences and most-parsimonious VDJ recombination scenarios with the TCRdist pipeline. In a later analysis, each TCR beta chain was defined by its CDR3 amino acid sequence together with its V-gene family, and reads lacking a unique V-gene family were excluded. As a way to deal with suspected cross-contamination and a sequencing artifact, a later analysis dropped approximately 570 nucleotide sequences that were highly shared and had low generation probability. In a later analysis, a clonal expansion index for each public chain was calculated from normalized within-repertoire ranks of inferred template counts. A later analysis computed generation probabilities with a VDJ recombination model fitted to out-of-frame rearrangements, and checked the results against IGoR. Hypergeometric tests were used in a later analysis to score TCR-TCR, TCR-HLA and TCR-CMV co-occurrence, with a repertoire-size bias correction applied to the TCR pairs. False discovery rates were estimated in a later analysis by permuting HLA or CMV assignments 20 times. In a later analysis, co-occurring TCRs were grouped using DBSCAN, and TCRdist sequence similarity was added for clustering within HLA-allele-positive subsets. Co-occurrence clustering excluded repertoires with fewer than 30,000 or more than 120,000 public chains, plus five with anomalous nucleotide sharing. This immuneACCESS table, as held by TCRdb, lists in-frame sequences with V and J called but not all clones. Of the missing ones, under half trace to an unresolved V gene in checked studies; the others have no known cause. V, J and clone size were drawn from that table, and D and trimming were deduced from the DNA. The sample includes fewer than 150,000 clones, with around 80% observed a single time. The top ten clonotypes cover under 7.5% of the sample.

The sequence joins TRBV5-1 to TRBJ2-1; a weak D assignment points to TRBD2 (5 bases agree). Sequencing input: PBMCs. This TCR was recovered from a man aged 40-49 years in good health and CMV-seropositive. This receptor carries the CDR3 CASSKVQDSLSYNEQFF. The bases are TGCGCCAGCAGCAAAGTGCAGGACTCCCTCTCCTACAATGAGCAGTTCTTC.